Below, 13 T cell receptor beta chains from the same sample are listed, as sequenced in a study of yellow fever vaccine responses in identical twins. TCRdb reprocessed the RT-PCR reads via MiXCR and lists one record per CDR3 protein. The repertoire has about 4,700 distinct CDR3 sequences, roughly 86% of them found once; the top ten carry approximately 2.1%. The specimen was T cells from blood (PBMCs), unsorted or a sorted subset (not recorded which), collected before or after yellow fever vaccination (not recorded which). These receptors all come from a woman under 30 who received the yellow fever vaccine.

As DNA, the CDR3 is TGTGCCAGCAGCCCTCGACGAAAAGCGGGACAGGGGTCGGACGAGCAGTACTTC. Translation gives CASSPRRKAGQGSDEQYF. J is TRBJ2-7 and V is TRBV11-3, with 10 bases that match TRBD1. Germline lookup yields CDR1 SGHNT and CDR2 YENEEA. V lost 5 bases and J lost 5; bases outside the gene matches: 18. CDR3 length: 18 residues.

In nucleotides, the CDR3 is TGTGCCAGCGGAACGTTCAATGAGCAGTTCTTC. As protein: CASGTFNEQFF. The J gene is TRBJ2-1, the V gene TRBV7-6; D gene uncertain. Deletions cut 8 bases from V and 6 bases from J, with 8 bases between. The CDR3 runs 11 residues. Germline V gene sequence: CDR1 SGHVS, CDR2 FNYEAQ.

In its sample, this clonotype was seen once. The rearrangement uses TRBV29-1 and TRBJ2-1, with TRBD2 identical over 11 bases. This CDR3 is 14 amino acids long. The V gene's germline CDR1 is SQVTM and CDR2 ANQGSEA. V was pared by 6 bases and J by 3 bases, with 4 bases of the junction left unmatched. CDR3 sequence reads: CSVGGTSGYNEQFF. The CDR3 coding sequence is TGCAGCGTGGGGGGGACTAGCGGCTACAATGAGCAGTTCTTC.

The J gene is TRBJ2-3, the V gene TRBV13; 8 bases are a match to TRBD2. There are 15 residues in the CDR3. Germline loops: CDR1 PRHDT, CDR2 FYEKMQ (reference sequence). V was pared by 3 bases and J by 4 bases, with 6 bases of the junction left unmatched. In nucleotides, the CDR3 is TGTGCCAGCAGCTTTAAGACGGGAGGGCCAGATACGCAGTATTTT. The encoded protein is CASSFKTGGPDTQYF.

A single count supports this clonotype. The genes are TRBV29-1 and TRBJ2-4; no reliable D call. This CDR3 region has 13 residues. Trimming removed 4 bases from V and 1 base from J, with 8 bases in between. Germline V gene sequence: CDR1 SQVTM, CDR2 ANQGSEA. The CDR3 sequence is CSVVMGAKNIQYF. In DNA, the CDR3 is TGCAGCGTTGTGATGGGTGCCAAAAACATTCAGTACTTC. The variable domain in full, with the rest retrieved from reference TRBV29-1 and TRBJ2-4, is SAVISQKPSRDICQRGTSLTIQCQVDSQVTMMFWYRQQPGQSLTLIATANQGSEATYESGFVIDKFPISRPNLTFSTLTVSNMSPEDSSIYLCSVVMGAKNIQYFGAGTRLSVL.

The chain employs TRBV27 and TRBJ2-1; D could derive from TRBD1 or TRBD2 (5 bases each). The CDR3 sequence is 15 residues long. Trimming took off 5 bases at V and 0 bases at J, with 11 bases between the two ends. CDR1 is MNHEY, CDR2 SMNVEV, per germline (reference sequence). The CDR3 nucleotides are TGTGCCAGCAGTCTGGACACTAGCTCCTACAATGAGCAGTTCTTC. Amino acid sequence: CASSLDTSSYNEQFF.

This chain links TRBV18 with TRBJ1-1; D remains unclear. The CDR3 sequence is 13 residues long. V was cut by 1 base and J by 6 bases, with 9 bases left in between. Germline assignment: CDR1 KGHSH and CDR2 LQKENI. The CDR3, as DNA: TGTGCCAGCTCACCACTTCATGGCGCTGAAGCTTTCTTT. Its protein is CASSPLHGAEAFF. The full variable domain, completed using reference TRBV18 and TRBJ1-1, is NAGVMQNPRHLVRRRGQEARLRCSPMKGHSHVYWYRQLPEEGLKFMVYLQKENIIDESGMPKERFSAEFPKEGPSILRIQQVVRGDSAAYFCASSPLHGAEAFFGQGTRLTVV.

This clonotype appeared a few times. V is TRBV9 and J is TRBJ1-1, with unresolved D. Germline V gene lookup returns CDR1 SGDLS and CDR2 YYNGEE. V lost 1 base and J lost 5, with 12 bases in between. The CDR3 is made up of 14 amino acids. CDR3 region: CASSVRQVGTEAFF. The CDR3 nucleotides are TGTGCCAGCAGCGTACGTCAGGTTGGGACTGAAGCTTTCTTT. Based on the CDR3 plus reference TRBV9 and TRBJ1-1, the full variable domain is DSGVTQTPKHLITATGQRVTLRCSPRSGDLSVYWYQQSLDQGLQFLIQYYNGEERAKGNILERFSAQQFPDLHSELNLSSLELGDSALYFCASSVRQVGTEAFFGQGTRLTVV.

J is TRBJ1-4 and V is TRBV10-3; 7 nucleotides align to TRBD1. CDR3 size: 13 residues. Germline V lookup: CDR1 ENHRY, CDR2 SYGVKD. V was clipped by 6 bases and J by 7 bases; unmatched bases: 5. CDR3 sequence reads: CAISSTGVEKLFF. As DNA, the CDR3 is TGTGCCATCAGCTCTACAGGGGTTGAAAAACTGTTTTTT.

CDR3 loop: CSVSSVQETQYF. In DNA, the CDR3 is TGCAGCGTTAGCTCAGTCCAAGAGACCCAGTACTTC. The chain links TRBV29-1 to TRBJ2-5, with no clear D. V lost 5 bases to trimming and J lost 1 base, with 8 bases between them. The germline gives CDR1 SQVTM, CDR2 ANQGSEA. The CDR3 covers 12 residues.

The chain uses TRBV10-3 and TRBJ1-3; D is unresolved. This CDR3 has 16 residues. The V end was cut by 0 bases, the J end by 1 base, with 10 bases between. Germline CDR1 is ENHRY and CDR2 is SYGVKD. In nucleotides, the CDR3 is TGTGCCATCAGTGAGTCGATTGGGGTGTCTGGAAACACCATATATTTT. It is translated as CAISESIGVSGNTIYF.

This clonotype has just a few counts. The CDR3 sequence: CASSLSGIPYEQYF. CDR3 nucleotides: TGTGCCAGCAGTTTATCGGGGATACCCTACGAGCAGTACTTC. The gene calls are TRBV28 and TRBJ2-7, with D maybe TRBD2 (5 bases). Deletions cut 1 base from V and 2 bases from J, with 9 bases between. The CDR3 has 14 residues. Germline assignment: CDR1 MDHEN and CDR2 SYDVKM.

V gene TRBV3-1 combines with J gene TRBJ2-3, with 7 bases identical to TRBD1. V lost 0 bases, J lost 8 bases, and 17 bases stayed unmatched. The germline gives CDR1 LGHDT, CDR2 YNNKEL (reference sequence). The length of the CDR3 is 18 residues. CDR3 DNA sequence: TGTGCCAGCAGCCAAGAGGGGAAGGCCGAGCCTAACAGGGGTACGCAGTATTTT. This codes for CASSQEGKAEPNRGTQYF.